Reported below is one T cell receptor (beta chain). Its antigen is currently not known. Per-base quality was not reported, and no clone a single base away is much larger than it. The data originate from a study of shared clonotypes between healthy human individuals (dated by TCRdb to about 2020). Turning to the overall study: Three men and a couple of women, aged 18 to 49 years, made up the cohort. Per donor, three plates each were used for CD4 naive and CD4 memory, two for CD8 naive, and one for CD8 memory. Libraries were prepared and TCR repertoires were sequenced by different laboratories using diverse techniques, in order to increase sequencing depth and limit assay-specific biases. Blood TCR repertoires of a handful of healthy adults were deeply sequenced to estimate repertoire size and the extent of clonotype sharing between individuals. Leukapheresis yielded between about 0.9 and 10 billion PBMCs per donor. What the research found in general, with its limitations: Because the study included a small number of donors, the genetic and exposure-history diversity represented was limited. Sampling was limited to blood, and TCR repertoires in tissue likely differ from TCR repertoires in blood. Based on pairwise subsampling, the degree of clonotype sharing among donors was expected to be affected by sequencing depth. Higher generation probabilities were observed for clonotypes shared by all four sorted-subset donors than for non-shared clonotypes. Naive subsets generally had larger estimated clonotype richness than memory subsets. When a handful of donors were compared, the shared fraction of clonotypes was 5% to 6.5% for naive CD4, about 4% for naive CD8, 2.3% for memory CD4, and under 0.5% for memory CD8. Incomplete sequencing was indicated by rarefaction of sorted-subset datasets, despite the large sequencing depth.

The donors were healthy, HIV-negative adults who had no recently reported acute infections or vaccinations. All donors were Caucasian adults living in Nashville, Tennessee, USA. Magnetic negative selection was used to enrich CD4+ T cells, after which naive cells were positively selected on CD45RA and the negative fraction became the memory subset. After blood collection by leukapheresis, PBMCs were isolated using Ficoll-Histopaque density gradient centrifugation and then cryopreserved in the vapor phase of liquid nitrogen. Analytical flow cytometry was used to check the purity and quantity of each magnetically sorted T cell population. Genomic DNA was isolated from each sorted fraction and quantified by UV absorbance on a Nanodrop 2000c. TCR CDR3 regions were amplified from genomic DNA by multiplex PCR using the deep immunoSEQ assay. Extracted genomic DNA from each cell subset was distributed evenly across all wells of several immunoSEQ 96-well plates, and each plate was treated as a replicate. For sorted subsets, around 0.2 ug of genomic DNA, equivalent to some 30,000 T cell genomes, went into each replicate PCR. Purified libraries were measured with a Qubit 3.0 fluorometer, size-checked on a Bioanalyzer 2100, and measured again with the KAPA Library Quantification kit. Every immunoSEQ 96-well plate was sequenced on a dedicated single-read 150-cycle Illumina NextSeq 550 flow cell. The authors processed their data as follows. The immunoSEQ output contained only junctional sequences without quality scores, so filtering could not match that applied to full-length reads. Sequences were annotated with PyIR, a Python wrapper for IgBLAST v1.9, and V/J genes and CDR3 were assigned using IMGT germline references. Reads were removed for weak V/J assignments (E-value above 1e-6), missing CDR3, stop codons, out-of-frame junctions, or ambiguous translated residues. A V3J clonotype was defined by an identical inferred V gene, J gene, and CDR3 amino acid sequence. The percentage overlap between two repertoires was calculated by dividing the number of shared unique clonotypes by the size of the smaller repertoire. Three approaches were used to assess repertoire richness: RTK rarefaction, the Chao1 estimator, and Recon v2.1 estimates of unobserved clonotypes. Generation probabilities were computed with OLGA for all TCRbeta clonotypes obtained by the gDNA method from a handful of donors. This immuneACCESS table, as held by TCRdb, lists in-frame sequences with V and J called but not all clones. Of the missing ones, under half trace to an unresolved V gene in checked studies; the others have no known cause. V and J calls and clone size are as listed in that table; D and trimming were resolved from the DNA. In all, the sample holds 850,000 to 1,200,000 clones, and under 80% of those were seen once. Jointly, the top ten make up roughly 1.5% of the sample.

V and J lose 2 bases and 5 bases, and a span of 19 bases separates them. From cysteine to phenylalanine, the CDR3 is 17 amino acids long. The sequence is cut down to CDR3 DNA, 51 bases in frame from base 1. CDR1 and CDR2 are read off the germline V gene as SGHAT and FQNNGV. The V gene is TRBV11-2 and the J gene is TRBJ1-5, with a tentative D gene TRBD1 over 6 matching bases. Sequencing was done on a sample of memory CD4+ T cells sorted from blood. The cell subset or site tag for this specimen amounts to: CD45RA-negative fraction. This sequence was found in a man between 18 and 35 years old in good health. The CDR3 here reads CASSLMGAGAFHQPQHF. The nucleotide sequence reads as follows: TGTGCCAGCAGCTTAATGGGGGCAGGGGCGTTCCATCAGCCCCAGCATTTT.